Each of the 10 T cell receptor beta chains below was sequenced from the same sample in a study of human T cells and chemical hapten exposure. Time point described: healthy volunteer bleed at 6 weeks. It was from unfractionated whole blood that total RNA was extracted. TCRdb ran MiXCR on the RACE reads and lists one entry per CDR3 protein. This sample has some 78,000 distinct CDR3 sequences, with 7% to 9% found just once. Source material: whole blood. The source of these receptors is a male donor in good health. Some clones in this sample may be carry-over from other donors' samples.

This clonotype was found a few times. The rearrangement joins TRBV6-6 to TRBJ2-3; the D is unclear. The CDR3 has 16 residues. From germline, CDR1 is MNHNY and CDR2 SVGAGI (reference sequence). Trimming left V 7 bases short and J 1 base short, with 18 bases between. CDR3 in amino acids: CASTDVYNGGTDTQYF. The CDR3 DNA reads TGTGCCAGCACCGACGTCTATAACGGTGGCACAGATACGCAGTATTTT.

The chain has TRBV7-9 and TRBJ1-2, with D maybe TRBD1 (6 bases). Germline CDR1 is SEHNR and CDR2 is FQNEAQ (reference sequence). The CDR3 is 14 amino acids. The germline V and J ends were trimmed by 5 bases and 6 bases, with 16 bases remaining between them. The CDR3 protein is CASSPGTKSDGYTF. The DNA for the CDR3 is TGTGCCAGCAGCCCCGGGACAAAGTCGGATGGCTACACCTTC.

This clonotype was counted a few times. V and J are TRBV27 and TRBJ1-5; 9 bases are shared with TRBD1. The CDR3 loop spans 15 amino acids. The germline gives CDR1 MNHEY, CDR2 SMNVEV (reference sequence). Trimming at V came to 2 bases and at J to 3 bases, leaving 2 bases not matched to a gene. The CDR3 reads CASSLGTGPNQPQHF. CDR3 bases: TGTGCCAGCAGTTTAGGGACAGGGCCCAATCAGCCCCAGCATTTT.

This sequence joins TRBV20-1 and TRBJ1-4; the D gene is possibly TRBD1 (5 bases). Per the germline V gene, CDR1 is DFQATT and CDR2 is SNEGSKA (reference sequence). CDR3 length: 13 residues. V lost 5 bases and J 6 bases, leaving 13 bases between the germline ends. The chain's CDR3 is CSASGLEDEKLFF. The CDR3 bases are TGCAGTGCTTCAGGGTTAGAGGATGAAAAACTGTTTTTT.

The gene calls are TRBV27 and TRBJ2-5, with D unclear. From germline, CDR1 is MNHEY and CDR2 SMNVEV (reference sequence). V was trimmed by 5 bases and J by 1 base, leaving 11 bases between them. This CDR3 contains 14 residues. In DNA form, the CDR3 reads TGTGCCAGCAGTCCCTCCGGACGCCAAGAGACCCAGTACTTC. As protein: CASSPSGRQETQYF.

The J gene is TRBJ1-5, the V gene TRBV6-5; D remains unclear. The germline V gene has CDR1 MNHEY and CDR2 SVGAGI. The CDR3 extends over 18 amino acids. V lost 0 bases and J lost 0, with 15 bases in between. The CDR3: CASSYSWQTGISNQPQHF. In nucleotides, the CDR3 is TGTGCCAGCAGTTACTCGTGGCAAACGGGGATTAGCAATCAGCCCCAGCATTTT.

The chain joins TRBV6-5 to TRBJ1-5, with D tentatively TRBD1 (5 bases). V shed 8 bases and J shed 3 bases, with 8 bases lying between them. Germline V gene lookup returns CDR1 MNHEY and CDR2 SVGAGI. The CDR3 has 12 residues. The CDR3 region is CASWGPNQPQHF. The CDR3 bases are TGTGCCAGCTGGGGCCCCAATCAGCCCCAGCATTTT.

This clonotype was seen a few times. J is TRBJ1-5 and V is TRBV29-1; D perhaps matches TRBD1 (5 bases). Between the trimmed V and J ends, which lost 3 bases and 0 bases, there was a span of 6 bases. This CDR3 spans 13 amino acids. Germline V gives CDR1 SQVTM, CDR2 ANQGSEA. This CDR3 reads CSVEQGSNQPQHF. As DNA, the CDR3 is TGCAGCGTTGAGCAGGGTAGCAATCAGCCCCAGCATTTT.

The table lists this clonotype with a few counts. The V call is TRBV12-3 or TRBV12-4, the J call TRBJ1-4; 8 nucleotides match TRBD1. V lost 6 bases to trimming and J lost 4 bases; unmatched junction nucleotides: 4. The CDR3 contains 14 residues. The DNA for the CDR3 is TGTGCCAGCAGGCGGACAGGGAGTAATGAAAAACTGTTTTTT. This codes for CASRRTGSNEKLFF.

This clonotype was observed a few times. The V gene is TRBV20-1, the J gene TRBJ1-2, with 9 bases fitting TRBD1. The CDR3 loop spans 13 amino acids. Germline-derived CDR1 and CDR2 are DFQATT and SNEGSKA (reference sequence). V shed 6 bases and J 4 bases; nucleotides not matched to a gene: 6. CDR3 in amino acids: CSARQGDSYGYTF. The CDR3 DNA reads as TGCAGTGCACGACAGGGGGATAGCTATGGCTACACCTTC.